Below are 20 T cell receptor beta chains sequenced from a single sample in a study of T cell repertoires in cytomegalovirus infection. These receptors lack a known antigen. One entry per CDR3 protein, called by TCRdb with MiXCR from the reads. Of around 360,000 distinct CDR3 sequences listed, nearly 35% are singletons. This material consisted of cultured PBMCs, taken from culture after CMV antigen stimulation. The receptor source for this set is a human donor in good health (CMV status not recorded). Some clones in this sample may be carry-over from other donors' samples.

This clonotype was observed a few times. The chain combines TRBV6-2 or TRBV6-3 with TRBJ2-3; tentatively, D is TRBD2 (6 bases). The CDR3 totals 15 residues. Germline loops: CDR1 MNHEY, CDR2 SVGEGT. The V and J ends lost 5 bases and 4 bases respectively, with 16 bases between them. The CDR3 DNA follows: TGTGCCAGCAGTCTCCCCGGGACTGAAGCAGATACGCAGTATTTT. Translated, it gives CASSLPGTEADTQYF.

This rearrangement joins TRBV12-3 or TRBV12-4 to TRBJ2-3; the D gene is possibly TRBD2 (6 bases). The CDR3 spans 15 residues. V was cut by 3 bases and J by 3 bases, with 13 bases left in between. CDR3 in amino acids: CASSFGGGRTDTQYF. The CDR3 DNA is TGTGCCAGCAGTTTTGGGGGAGGCCGGACAGATACGCAGTATTTT.

This chain's CDR3 is CASRPGFTAGTQYF. CDR3 nucleotide sequence: TGTGCCAGCAGACCGGGATTTACCGCGGGGACCCAGTACTTC. The gene calls are TRBV7-9 and TRBJ2-5; perhaps TRBD2 as D (5 bases). The CDR3 length is 14 residues. Deletions cut 6 bases from V and 7 bases from J, with 18 bases between. Looked up from germline, CDR1 is SEHNR and CDR2 is FQNEAQ (reference sequence).

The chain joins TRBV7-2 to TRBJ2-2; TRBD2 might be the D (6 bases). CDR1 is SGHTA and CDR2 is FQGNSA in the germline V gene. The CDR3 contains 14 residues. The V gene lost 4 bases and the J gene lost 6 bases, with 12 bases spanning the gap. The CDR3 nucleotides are TGTGCCAGCAGCTCCGGGGGAGCGGCCGGGGAGCTGTTTTTT. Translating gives CASSSGGAAGELFF.

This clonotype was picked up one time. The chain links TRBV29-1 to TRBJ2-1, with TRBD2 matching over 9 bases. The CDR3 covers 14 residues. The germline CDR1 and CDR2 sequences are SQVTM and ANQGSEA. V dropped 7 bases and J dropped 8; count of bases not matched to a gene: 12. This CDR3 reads CSGTGTSTVYEQFF. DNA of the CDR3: TGCAGCGGGACCGGGACTAGCACCGTATATGAGCAGTTCTTC.

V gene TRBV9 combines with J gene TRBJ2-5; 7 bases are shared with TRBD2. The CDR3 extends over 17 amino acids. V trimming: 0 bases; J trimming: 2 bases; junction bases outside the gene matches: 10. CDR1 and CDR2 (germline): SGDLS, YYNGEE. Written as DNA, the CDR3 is TGTGCCAGCAGCGTAGGGCTTCTTTCCGGGGGGCAAGAGACCCAGTACTTC. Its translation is CASSVGLLSGGQETQYF. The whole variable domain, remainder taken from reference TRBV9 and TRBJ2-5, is DSGVTQTPKHLITATGQRVTLRCSPRSGDLSVYWYQQSLDQGLQFLIQYYNGEERAKGNILERFSAQQFPDLHSELNLSSLELGDSALYFCASSVGLLSGGQETQYFGPGTRLLVL.

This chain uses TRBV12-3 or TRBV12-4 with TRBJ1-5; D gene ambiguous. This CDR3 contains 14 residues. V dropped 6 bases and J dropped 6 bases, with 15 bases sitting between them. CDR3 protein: CASSPSGIIQPQHF. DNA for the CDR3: TGTGCCAGCAGCCCCTCGGGTATTATTCAGCCCCAGCATTTT.

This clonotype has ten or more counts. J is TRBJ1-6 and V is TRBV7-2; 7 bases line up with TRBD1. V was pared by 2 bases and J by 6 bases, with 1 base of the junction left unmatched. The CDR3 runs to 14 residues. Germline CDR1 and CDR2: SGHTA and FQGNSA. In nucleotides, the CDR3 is TGTGCCAGCAGCTTACGACAGGGTAATTCACCCCTCCACTTT. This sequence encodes CASSLRQGNSPLHF.

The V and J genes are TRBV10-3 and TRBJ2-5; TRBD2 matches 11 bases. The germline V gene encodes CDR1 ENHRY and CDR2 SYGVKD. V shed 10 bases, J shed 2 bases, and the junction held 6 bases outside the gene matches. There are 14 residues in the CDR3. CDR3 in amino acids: CATRLAGLQETQYF. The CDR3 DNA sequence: TGTGCCACAAGACTAGCGGGATTGCAAGAGACCCAGTACTTC.

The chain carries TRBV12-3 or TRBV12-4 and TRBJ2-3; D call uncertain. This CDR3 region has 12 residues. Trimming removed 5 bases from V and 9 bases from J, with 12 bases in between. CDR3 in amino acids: CASSASLRTQYF. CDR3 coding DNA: TGTGCCAGCAGTGCCTCCTTGAGAACGCAGTATTTT.

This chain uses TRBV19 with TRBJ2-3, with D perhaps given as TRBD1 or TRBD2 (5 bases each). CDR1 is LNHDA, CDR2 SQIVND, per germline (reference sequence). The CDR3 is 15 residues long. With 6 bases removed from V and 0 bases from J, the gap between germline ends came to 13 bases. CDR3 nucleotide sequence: TGTGCCAGTAGGGACTTCGCAGGGAGCACAGATACGCAGTATTTT. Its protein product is CASRDFAGSTDTQYF.

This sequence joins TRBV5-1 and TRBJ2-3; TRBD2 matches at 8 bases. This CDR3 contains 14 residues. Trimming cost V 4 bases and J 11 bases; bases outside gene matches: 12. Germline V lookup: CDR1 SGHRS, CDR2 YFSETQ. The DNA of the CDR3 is TGCGCCAGCAGCCCAGCGGGAGAAATGGGGGGGCAGTATTTT. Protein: CASSPAGEMGGQYF.

CDR3 DNA: TGTGCCACCGGAGGAGGGGGCTCCTTCTCAGATACGCAGTATTTT. Protein product: CATGGGGSFSDTQYF. The chain joins TRBV5-4 to TRBJ2-3; a possible D gene is TRBD1 (7 bases). The CDR3 runs 15 residues. Germline CDR1 and CDR2: SGHNT and YYREEE (reference sequence). The germline V and J ends were trimmed by 9 bases and 4 bases, with 21 bases remaining between them.

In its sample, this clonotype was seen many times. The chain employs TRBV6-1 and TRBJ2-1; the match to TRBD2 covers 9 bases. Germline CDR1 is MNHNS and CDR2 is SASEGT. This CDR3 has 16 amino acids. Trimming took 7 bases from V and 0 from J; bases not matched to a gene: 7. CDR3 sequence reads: CASKGISGSSYNEQFF. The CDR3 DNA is TGTGCCAGCAAGGGGATTAGCGGGAGCTCCTACAATGAGCAGTTCTTC.

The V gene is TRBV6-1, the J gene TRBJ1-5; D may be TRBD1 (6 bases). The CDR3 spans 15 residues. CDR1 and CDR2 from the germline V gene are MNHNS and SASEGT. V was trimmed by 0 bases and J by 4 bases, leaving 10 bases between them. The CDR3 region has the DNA TGTGCCAGCAGTGAAGCGTTGGGGGCGAATCAGCCCCAGCATTTT. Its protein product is CASSEALGANQPQHF.

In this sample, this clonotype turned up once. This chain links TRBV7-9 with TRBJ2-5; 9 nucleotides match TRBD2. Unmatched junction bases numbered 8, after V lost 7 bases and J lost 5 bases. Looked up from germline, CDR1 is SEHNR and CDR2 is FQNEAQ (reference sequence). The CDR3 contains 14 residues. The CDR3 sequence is CASKGLAGIETQYF. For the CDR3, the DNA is TGTGCCAGCAAGGGCCTAGCGGGAATTGAGACCCAGTACTTC.

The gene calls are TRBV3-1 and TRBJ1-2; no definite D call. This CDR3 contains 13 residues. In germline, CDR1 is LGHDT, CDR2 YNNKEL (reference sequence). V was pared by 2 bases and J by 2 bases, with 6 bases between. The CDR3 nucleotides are TGTGCCAGCAGCCAATTGGACAACTATGGCTACACCTTC. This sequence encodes CASSQLDNYGYTF. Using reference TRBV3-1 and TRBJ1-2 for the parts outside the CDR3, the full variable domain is DTAVSQTPKYLVTQMGNDKSIKCEQNLGHDTMYWYKQDSKKFLKIMFSYNNKELIINETVPNRFSPKSPDKAHLNLHINSLELGDSAVYFCASSQLDNYGYTFGSGTRLTVV.

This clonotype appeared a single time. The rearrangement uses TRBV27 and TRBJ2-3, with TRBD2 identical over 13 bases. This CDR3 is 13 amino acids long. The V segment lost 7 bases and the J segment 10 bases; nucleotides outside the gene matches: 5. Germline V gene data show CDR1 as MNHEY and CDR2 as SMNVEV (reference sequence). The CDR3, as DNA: TGTGCCAGCATAGGACTAGCGGGAGTGGCGCAGTATTTT. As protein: CASIGLAGVAQYF.

In nucleotides, the CDR3 is TGTGCCAGCTCTCTGAACAGGGTTTCCTCCTACAATGAGCAGTTCTTC. Amino acid sequence: CASSLNRVSSYNEQFF. The rearrangement links TRBV27 to TRBJ2-1; TRBD1 might be the D (6 bases). Germline V gene sequence: CDR1 MNHEY, CDR2 SMNVEV (reference sequence). This CDR3 spans 16 amino acids. Trimming left V 8 bases short and J 0 bases short, with 17 bases between.

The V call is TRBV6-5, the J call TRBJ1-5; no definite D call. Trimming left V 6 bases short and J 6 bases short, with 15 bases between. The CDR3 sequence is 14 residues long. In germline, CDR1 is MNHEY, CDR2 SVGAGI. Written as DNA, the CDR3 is TGTGCCAGCAGCCGAAACCCGGATAGTCAGCCCCAGCATTTT. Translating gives CASSRNPDSQPQHF.